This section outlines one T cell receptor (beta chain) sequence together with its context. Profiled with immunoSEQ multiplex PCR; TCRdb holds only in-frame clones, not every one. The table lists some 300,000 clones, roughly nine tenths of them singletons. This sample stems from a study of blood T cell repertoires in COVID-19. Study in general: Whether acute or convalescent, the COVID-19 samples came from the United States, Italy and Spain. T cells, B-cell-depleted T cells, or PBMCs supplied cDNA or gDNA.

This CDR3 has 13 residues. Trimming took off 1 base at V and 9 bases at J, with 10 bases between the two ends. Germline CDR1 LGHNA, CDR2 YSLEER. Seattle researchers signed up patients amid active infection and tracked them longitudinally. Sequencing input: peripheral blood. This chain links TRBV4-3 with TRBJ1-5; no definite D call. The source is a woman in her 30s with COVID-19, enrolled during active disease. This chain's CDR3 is CASSQGYPGPQHF. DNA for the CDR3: TGCGCCAGCAGCCAAGGGTACCCCGGGCCCCAGCATTTT.